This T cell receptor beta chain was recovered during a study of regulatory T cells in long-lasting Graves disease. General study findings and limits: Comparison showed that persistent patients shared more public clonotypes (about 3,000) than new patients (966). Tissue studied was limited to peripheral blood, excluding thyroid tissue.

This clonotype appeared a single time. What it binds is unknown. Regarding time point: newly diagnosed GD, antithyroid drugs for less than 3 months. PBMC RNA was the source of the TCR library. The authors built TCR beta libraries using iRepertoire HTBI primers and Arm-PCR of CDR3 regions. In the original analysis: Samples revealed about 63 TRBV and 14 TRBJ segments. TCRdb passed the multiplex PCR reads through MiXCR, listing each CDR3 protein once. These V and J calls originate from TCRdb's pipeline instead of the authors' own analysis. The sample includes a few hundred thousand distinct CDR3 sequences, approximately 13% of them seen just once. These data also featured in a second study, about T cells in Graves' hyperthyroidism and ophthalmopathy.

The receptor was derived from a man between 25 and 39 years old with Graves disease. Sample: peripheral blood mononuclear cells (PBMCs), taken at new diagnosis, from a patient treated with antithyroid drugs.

In DNA, the CDR3 is TGCAGTGCTAGAGATGATAGCGGGATCCTCCGGGGGCAGTTCTTC. It is translated as CSARDDSGILRGQFF. This chain joins TRBV20-1 and TRBJ2-1; 8 nucleotides align to TRBD2. CDR1 DFQATT and CDR2 SNEGSKA come from the germline V gene (reference sequence). The CDR3 runs to 15 residues. V was clipped by 0 bases and J by 12 bases; unmatched bases: 13.